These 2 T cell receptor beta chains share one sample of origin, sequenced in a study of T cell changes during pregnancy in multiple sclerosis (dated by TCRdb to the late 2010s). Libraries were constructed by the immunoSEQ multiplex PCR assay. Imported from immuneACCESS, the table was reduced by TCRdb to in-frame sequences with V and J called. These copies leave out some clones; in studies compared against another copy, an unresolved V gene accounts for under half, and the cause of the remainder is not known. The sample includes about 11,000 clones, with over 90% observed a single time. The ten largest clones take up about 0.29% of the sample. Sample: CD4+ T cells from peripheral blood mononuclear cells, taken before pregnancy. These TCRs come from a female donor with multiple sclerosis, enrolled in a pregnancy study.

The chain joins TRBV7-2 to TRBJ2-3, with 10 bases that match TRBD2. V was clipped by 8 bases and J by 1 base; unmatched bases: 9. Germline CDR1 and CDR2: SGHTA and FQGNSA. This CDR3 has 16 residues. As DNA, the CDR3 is TGTGCCAGCGGGTCGCAACTAGCGGGGCGCACAGATACGCAGTATTTT. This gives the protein CASGSQLAGRTDTQYF.

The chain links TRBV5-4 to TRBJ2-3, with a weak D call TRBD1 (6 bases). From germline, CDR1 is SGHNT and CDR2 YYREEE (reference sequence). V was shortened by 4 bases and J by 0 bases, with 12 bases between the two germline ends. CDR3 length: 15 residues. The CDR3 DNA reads TGTGCCAGCAGCCCGCAAGGGACAAGCACAGATACGCAGTATTTT. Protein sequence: CASSPQGTSTDTQYF.